One T cell receptor (beta chain) is described in this entry. No antigen is known for it. This sample was taken from a study of Ad26.COV2.S vaccination and SARS-CoV-2 variants. At the level of the study: Once or twice, 56 days apart, Ad26.COV2.S was delivered intramuscularly. Study-level findings and limits: Placebo recipients trailed vaccine recipients in spike-specific TCR breadth.

V lost 1 base to trimming and J lost 5 bases, with 10 bases between them. The germline V gene encodes CDR1 SGHVS and CDR2 FNYEAQ. The CDR3 spans 14 residues. The repertoire was sequenced with immunoSEQ multiplex PCR; TCRdb's copy has only in-frame clones and lacks some. This repertoire shows 400,000 to 500,000 clones, 88% found once; its top ten account for 3.6%. Treatment in this sample: some 19 received Ad26.COV2.S at low or high dose, single or two shots; a few received placebo; per-sample allocation not given. Sampling took place 63 days after the first vaccine or placebo injection. The source is a person between 18 and 59 years old who received the Ad26.COV2.S COVID-19 vaccine or a placebo. The V gene is TRBV7-6, the J gene TRBJ2-3; D may match TRBD1 or TRBD2 (5 bases each). This material consisted of peripheral blood, taken in a trial of Ad26.COV2.S vaccine versus placebo. Here the CDR3 DNA reads TGTGCCAGCAGCTTAGGGGGGTTTGGAGATACGCAGTATTTT. Protein product: CASSLGGFGDTQYF.